This record covers a single T cell receptor (beta chain). Its antigen remains undetermined. No much larger clone exists at a distance of one base, and base qualities are not known. The library was generated by the immunoSEQ multiplex PCR assay. The study's own analysis went as follows. A statistical classification framework was built for diagnosing cytomegalovirus status from the catalog of TCR beta chain sequences. The table comes from immuneACCESS by way of TCRdb, which keeps in-frame sequences with V and J called. Part of the clones is missing from these tables; in studies checked, under half for an unresolved V gene and the rest for unknown reasons. V and J calls and clone size come straight from that table; D and trimming were deduced from the DNA. Present in this sample are roughly 330,000 clones, roughly 87% of which were seen just once. Of the sample, approximately 1.1% is held by the ten largest clones.

Donors formed part of the validation cohort, which comprised fewer than 150 subjects and was distinct from the first cohort of some 700 subjects. These data come from a study of cytomegalovirus exposure and HLA in healthy donors (dated by TCRdb to the late 2010s). For the wider study: A later analysis indicated that the 120 or so validation repertoires were generated on the platform also employed for the approximately 700 repertoires of the first cohort. The study aimed to test whether cataloging public T cell receptors could reveal signatures of past pathogen exposure. Along with the roughly 670-subject first cohort, a separate validation cohort of more than 90 different subjects was used. The study combined high-throughput TCR immunosequencing, statistical association of individual TCRs with disease status, and machine learning to predict cytomegalovirus infection status.

From cysteine to phenylalanine, the CDR3 is 14 amino acids long. The only DNA kept is the CDR3, 42 bases in frame from the first base. Cut back by 4 bases and 1 base, the V and J ends lie 11 bases apart. CDR1 and CDR2, per the germline V gene, are LGHNA and YSLEER. General study outcomes and caveats: Subsequent analysis determined that TCRs grouped into clusters in the first cohort also showed a tendency toward co-occurrence across the approximately 120 validation repertoires, and about 93% of cluster scores exceeded 0. A few of the identified cytomegalovirus-associated TCR beta chains were confirmed in vitro to be specific for cytomegalovirus antigens. In the study, approximately 160 TCR beta chains were listed as associated with cytomegalovirus. While some public TCRs were present in many individuals, most TCR sequences turned up only very rarely across donors. Cytomegalovirus status was reported to be diagnosed by the classifier with high specificity and sensitivity in both the original and validation cohorts. The validation cohort had no HLA typing available for a later analysis, so co-occurrence within that cohort was assessed over all 120 or so repertoires. According to the authors, the approach could potentially be generalized to other disease states and immunological phenotypes.

This receptor was obtained from a woman aged 25 to 39 in good health and CMV-seropositive. Sequenced input: PBMCs. The chain employs TRBV4-3 and TRBJ2-7; perhaps TRBD1 is the D gene, with 5 bases matching. The CDR3 region: CASSPDRSSYEQYF. Here is the DNA: TGCGCCAGCAGCCCTGACAGATCTTCCTACGAGCAGTACTTC.